Shown below are 21 T cell receptor beta chains from a single sample sequenced in a study of graft-versus-host responses after intestinal transplantation. Sequencing used immunoSEQ multiplex PCR; TCRdb keeps in-frame clones, though not all of them. The sample gives roughly 25,000 clones, more than 85% of which show up once; 1.5% to 2.5% is in the top ten. The sequenced sample was PBMCs, obtained approximately 38 days after intestinal transplant. All receptors derive from a human patient who received an intestinal transplant, so some T cells may come from the graft donor.

V usage is TRBV12-2 and J usage is TRBJ2-1; the DNA was not used to check the table's D call, TRBD2. TRBV12-2 is listed as a pseudogene. The CDR3 runs to 18 residues. CDR3 protein: CASRFEPLSGRVWYEQFF. The CDR3 DNA sequence: TGTGCAAGTCGCTTCGAACCTCTTAGCGGGAGGGTTTGGTATGAGCAGTTCTTC.

V and J are TRBV28 and TRBJ2-5, with D unresolved. V lost 3 bases, J lost 4 bases, and 3 bases lay in between. The CDR3 totals 11 residues. Germline V lookup: CDR1 MDHEN, CDR2 SYDVKM. For the CDR3, the DNA is TGTGCCAGCAGTTTGGGAGAGACCCAGTACTTC. Translating it yields CASSLGETQYF.

V is TRBV29-1 and J is TRBJ2-3; 7 positions agree with TRBD1. CDR1 SQVTM and CDR2 ANQGSEA come from the germline V gene. The junction had 7 bases not matched to a gene; V was cut back by 4 bases and J by 3 bases. CDR3 length: 14 residues. Here the CDR3 DNA reads TGCAGCGTTGCGACAGGGCCCACTACAGATACGCAGTATTTT. The encoded protein is CSVATGPTTDTQYF.

The J gene is TRBJ1-2, the V gene TRBV13; a weak D match, TRBD1 (6 bases). CDR3 size: 15 residues. Deletions cut 5 bases from V and 6 bases from J, with 19 bases between. From germline, CDR1 is PRHDT and CDR2 FYEKMQ (reference sequence). CDR3 coding DNA: TGTGCCAGCAGCCCACGGGGGTGGCAGGGGAATGGCTACACCTTC. Translating it yields CASSPRGWQGNGYTF.

The J gene is TRBJ1-1, the V gene TRBV4-1; D might be TRBD1 (5 bases). The CDR3 runs to 14 residues. Trimming cost V 4 bases and J 0 bases, with 9 bases left between them. The germline CDR1 and CDR2 sequences are MGHRA and YSYEKL. CDR3 coding DNA: TGCGCCAGCAGCCTTTTCAGGGTGAACACTGAAGCTTTCTTT. Translation gives CASSLFRVNTEAFF.

V is TRBV9 and J is TRBJ2-1, with TRBD2 identical over 7 bases. The CDR3 runs to 14 residues. V was pared by 6 bases and J by 4 bases, with 7 bases of the junction left unmatched. Looked up from germline, CDR1 is SGDLS and CDR2 is YYNGEE. The CDR3 DNA follows: TGTGCCAGCACCTCGGGAGGAAGGTACAATGAGCAGTTCTTC. Translated, it gives CASTSGGRYNEQFF.

V is TRBV28 and J is TRBJ2-1; no definite D call. Trimming removed 4 bases from V and 0 bases from J, with 7 bases in between. The germline V gene encodes CDR1 MDHEN and CDR2 SYDVKM. CDR3 length: 14 amino acids. CDR3 nucleotide sequence: TGTGCCAGCAGTTCGCGCGACTCCTACAATGAGCAGTTCTTC. It specifies CASSSRDSYNEQFF. Combining the CDR3 with reference TRBV28 and TRBJ2-1 gives the whole variable domain DVKVTQSSRYLVKRTGEKVFLECVQDMDHENMFWYRQDPGLGLRLIYFSYDVKMKEKGDIPEGYSVSREKKERFSLILESASTNQTSMYLCASSSRDSYNEQFFGPGTRLTVL.

The V and J genes are TRBV6-1 and TRBJ1-1; D gene ambiguous. The CDR3 sequence is 12 residues long. The germline gives CDR1 MNHNS, CDR2 SASEGT. V was trimmed by 8 bases and J by 5 bases, leaving 12 bases between them. CDR3 amino acids: CASSPLGTEAFF. Written as DNA, the CDR3 is TGTGCCAGCTCTCCTTTGGGGACTGAAGCTTTCTTT.

This sequence joins TRBV28 and TRBJ2-7; either TRBD1 or TRBD2 may fit D (5 bases each). Trimming stripped 1 base from V and 2 bases from J, with 21 bases between. This CDR3 is built from 18 residues. Germline CDR1 MDHEN, CDR2 SYDVKM. The CDR3 here is CASSLYTIGELGAYEQYF. The CDR3 DNA sequence: TGTGCCAGCAGTTTATACACCATAGGGGAGCTGGGGGCCTACGAGCAGTACTTC.

This chain links TRBV7-3 with TRBJ1-5; 7 bases are a match to TRBD1. Germline V lookup: CDR1 SGHTA, CDR2 FQGTGA. The CDR3 spans 17 residues. V shed 0 bases, J shed 7 bases, and the junction held 12 bases outside the gene matches. The CDR3 DNA reads TGTGCCAGCAGCTTAACGTCCCCACAGGGGATAAGCCAGCCCCAGCATTTT. Translated, it gives CASSLTSPQGISQPQHF. The variable domain in full, completed from reference TRBV7-3 and TRBJ1-5, reads GAGVSQTPSNKVTEKGKYVELRCDPISGHTALYWYRQSLGQGPEFLIYFQGTGAADDSGLPNDRFFAVRPEGSVSTLKIQRTERGDSAVYLCASSLTSPQGISQPQHFGDGTRLSIL.

V usage is TRBV5-1 and J usage is TRBJ1-2, with D possibly being TRBD1 (5 bases). The ends were cut back, 3 bases at V and 4 bases at J, with 10 bases in the middle. CDR3 length equals 13 residues. The germline CDR1 and CDR2 sequences are SGHRS and YFSETQ. The CDR3 DNA reads as TGCGCCAGCAGCTCTGGGCAGGGCTATGGCTACACCTTC. Protein product: CASSSGQGYGYTF.

The J gene is TRBJ2-7, the V gene TRBV28, with 10 nucleotides matching TRBD2. The CDR3 sequence is 14 residues long. The junction had 10 bases not matched to a gene; V was cut back by 9 bases and J by 5 bases. CDR1 is MDHEN and CDR2 is SYDVKM in the germline V gene. The CDR3 is CASQTSGPPNEQYF. The CDR3 region has the DNA TGTGCCAGTCAGACTAGCGGGCCACCTAACGAGCAGTACTTC.

V is TRBV5-4 and J is TRBJ1-2; 12 bases align to TRBD1. J lost 4 bases, V lost 2 bases, and 9 bases had no gene match. The CDR3 spans 17 residues. Germline V lookup: CDR1 SGHNT, CDR2 YYREEE (reference sequence). CDR3 region: CASSLPGQGAGSYGYTF. CDR3 DNA sequence: TGTGCCAGCAGCTTACCGGGACAGGGGGCGGGTAGCTATGGCTACACCTTC.

V gene TRBV6-1 combines with J gene TRBJ2-7, with 8 bases aligning to TRBD1. The CDR3 has 14 residues. Germline loops: CDR1 MNHNS, CDR2 SASEGT. V trimming: 4 bases; J trimming: 3 bases; junction bases outside the gene matches: 5. The CDR3 sequence: CASSAAGGIYEQYF. The CDR3 DNA sequence: TGTGCCAGCAGTGCGGCAGGGGGCATCTACGAGCAGTACTTC.

The V call is TRBV6-1, the J call TRBJ2-3; 8 nucleotides align to TRBD2. The V gene end was trimmed by 6 bases and the J gene end by 4 bases; junction bases not matched to a gene: 9. This CDR3 spans 15 amino acids. Germline V gives CDR1 MNHNS, CDR2 SASEGT. The CDR3 region has the DNA TGTGCCAGCAGGGCCTTCGCGGGAGGAGCAGATACGCAGTATTTT. Its protein is CASRAFAGGADTQYF.

CDR3: CASTRGGPYNEQFF. DNA for the CDR3: TGTGCCAGCACACGAGGAGGCCCCTACAATGAGCAGTTCTTC. This chain connects TRBV9 to TRBJ2-1; D possibly corresponds to TRBD2 (5 bases). V was shortened by 6 bases and J by 2 bases, with 12 bases between the two germline ends. The CDR3 runs to 14 residues. CDR1 and CDR2 from the germline V gene are SGDLS and YYNGEE.

The V gene is TRBV4-1, the J gene TRBJ2-1; no clear D. The CDR3 sequence is 14 residues long. The germline CDR1 and CDR2 sequences are MGHRA and YSYEKL. V shed 3 bases and J shed 8 bases, with 14 bases lying between them. The chain's CDR3 is CASSQAWQGDEQFF. The DNA of the CDR3 is TGCGCCAGCAGCCAGGCTTGGCAAGGTGATGAGCAGTTCTTC.

The chain couples TRBV7-3 to TRBJ2-7, with D perhaps TRBD2 (5 bases). The germline V and J ends were trimmed by 2 bases and 4 bases, with 9 bases remaining between them. This CDR3 is 13 amino acids long. CDR1 and CDR2 (germline): SGHTA, FQGTGA. The CDR3 sequence: CASSLDYYYEQYF. CDR3 DNA: TGTGCCAGCAGCTTAGACTACTATTACGAGCAGTACTTC. Based on the CDR3 plus reference TRBV7-3 and TRBJ2-7, the full variable domain is GAGVSQTPSNKVTEKGKYVELRCDPISGHTALYWYRQSLGQGPEFLIYFQGTGAADDSGLPNDRFFAVRPEGSVSTLKIQRTERGDSAVYLCASSLDYYYEQYFGPGTRLTVT.

The CDR3 here is CSVRRQASYEQYF. CDR3 in DNA: TGCAGCGTGCGGCGGCAGGCGTCCTACGAGCAGTACTTC. V is TRBV29-1 and J is TRBJ2-7; D not certain. The CDR3 is 13 residues long. CDR1 SQVTM and CDR2 ANQGSEA come from the germline V gene. Deletions cut 6 bases from V and 1 base from J, with 13 bases between.

This clone was seen a handful of times. This rearrangement joins TRBV9 to TRBJ1-1; no clear D gene. Germline-derived CDR1 and CDR2 are SGDLS and YYNGEE. This CDR3 comprises 18 residues. V was trimmed by 3 bases and J by 1 base, leaving 22 bases between them. CDR3 bases: TGTGCCAGCAGCGAGACCGATGCGGGCGGAATAAGGAACACTGAAGCTTTCTTT. Encoded protein: CASSETDAGGIRNTEAFF.

The chain recombines TRBV19 with TRBJ2-3; D is possibly TRBD2 (6 bases). Germline CDR1 and CDR2: LNHDA and SQIVND (reference sequence). This CDR3 contains 14 residues. V lost 4 bases and J 4 bases, leaving 12 bases between the germline ends. CDR3 coding DNA: TGTGCCAGTAGTAGGGGCGGGAATCCAGATACGCAGTATTTT. It yields the protein CASSRGGNPDTQYF.